Presented here are 21 T cell receptor beta chains from one specimen sequenced in a study of cytomegalovirus exposure and HLA in healthy donors. PCR was performed using 60 Vbeta and 13 Jbeta primers. Repertoires were generated with immunoSEQ multiplex PCR, while TCRdb's copy carries only in-frame clones and drops some. The sample lists 130,000 to 150,000 clones; around three quarters were seen once. Sequencing used PBMCs. Receptors were obtained from a man aged 35-49 years in good health and CMV-seropositive.

The table lists this clone with a few counts. V and J are TRBV7-9 and TRBJ2-7; a weak D match, TRBD1 (6 bases). The CDR3 contains 14 residues. V lost 1 base and J lost 3, with 10 bases in between. CDR1 and CDR2 from the germline V gene are SEHNR and FQNEAQ (reference sequence). CDR3 nucleotides: TGTGCCAGCAGCTTAGTACAGGGCCACTACGAGCAGTACTTC. This encodes CASSLVQGHYEQYF.

The chain combines TRBV19 with TRBJ1-2; D may be TRBD1 (6 bases). The germline gives CDR1 LNHDA, CDR2 SQIVND (reference sequence). The V end was cut by 1 base, the J end by 2 bases, with 8 bases between. This CDR3 has 14 residues. The CDR3 spells CASSIGTVNYGYTF. Here the CDR3 DNA reads TGTGCCAGTAGTATAGGGACAGTCAACTATGGCTACACCTTC.

Only a few counts were recorded for this clone. The V call is TRBV19, the J call TRBJ1-1, with 8 bases that match TRBD1. CDR3 length equals 16 residues. Looked up from germline, CDR1 is LNHDA and CDR2 is SQIVND (reference sequence). The J segment lost 10 bases and the V segment lost 3 bases, leaving 16 bases of the junction unmatched. CDR3 nucleotides: TGTGCCAGTAGTATCGGGTTCGACAGGGGAACGGTTGGAGCTTTCTTT. Protein product: CASSIGFDRGTVGAFF. Supplemented by reference TRBV19 and TRBJ1-1, the full variable domain reads DGGITQSPKYLFRKEGQNVTLSCEQNLNHDAMYWYRQDPGQGLRLIYYSQIVNDFQKGDIAEGYSVSREKKESFPLTVTSAQKNPTAFYLCASSIGFDRGTVGAFFGQGTRLTVV.

The chain has TRBV7-2 and TRBJ2-5; 8 bases are a match to TRBD1. The junction had 0 bases not matched to a gene; V was cut back by 1 base and J by 5 bases. This CDR3 has 13 residues. Germline V CDR1 and CDR2: SGHTA, FQGNSA. The CDR3 DNA reads TGTGCCAGCAGCTTAGGACAGGGGGAGACCCAGTACTTC. Its protein is CASSLGQGETQYF.

This rearrangement joins TRBV27 to TRBJ1-5, with 7 nucleotides matching TRBD1. Losses at the gene ends were 3 bases for V and 4 bases for J; bases not matched to a gene: 3. Germline V lookup: CDR1 MNHEY, CDR2 SMNVEV (reference sequence). The CDR3 runs to 14 residues. In nucleotides, the CDR3 is TGTGCCAGCAGTTTGGGACAGAGGAATCAGCCCCAGCATTTT. It encodes CASSLGQRNQPQHF.

This clone was picked up a small number of times. The V call is TRBV19, the J call TRBJ2-7; 9 bases are shared with TRBD1. This CDR3 has 14 residues. V lost 6 bases and J lost 9; bases outside the gene matches: 12. The germline V gene has CDR1 LNHDA and CDR2 SQIVND (reference sequence). CDR3 sequence: CASRPRTGENRQYF. CDR3 DNA: TGTGCCAGTAGACCGAGGACAGGGGAAAACAGGCAGTACTTC.

The rearrangement links TRBV5-6 to TRBJ1-2; D remains unclear. The CDR3 sequence is 15 residues long. Trimming pared 2 bases from V and 4 bases from J, leaving 15 bases between. Germline lookup yields CDR1 SGHDT and CDR2 YYEEEE. The CDR3 spells CASSLGGPGLYGYTF. CDR3 bases: TGTGCCAGCAGCTTAGGAGGGCCCGGTCTCTATGGCTACACCTTC.

The J gene is TRBJ2-7, the V gene TRBV6-5; maybe TRBD1 (5 bases). This CDR3 comprises 14 residues. The ends were cut back, 6 bases at V and 2 bases at J, with 14 bases in the middle. CDR1 and CDR2 from the germline V gene are MNHEY and SVGAGI. CDR3 residues: CASRRQPNPYEQYF. The CDR3 DNA follows: TGTGCCAGCAGAAGACAGCCAAATCCCTACGAGCAGTACTTC.

The sample holds one count of this clone. This chain's CDR3 is CASSAKGGSSYNEQFF. The CDR3 nucleotides read TGTGCCAGCAGCGCCAAGGGCGGGAGCTCCTACAATGAGCAGTTCTTC. This chain links TRBV5-6 with TRBJ2-1, with TRBD2 matching 7 bases. The germline gives CDR1 SGHDT, CDR2 YYEEEE. The length of the CDR3 is 16 residues. The V gene end was trimmed by 4 bases and the J gene end by 0 bases; junction bases not matched to a gene: 7.

This clone has a single count. The chain joins TRBV7-2 to TRBJ2-7, with 8 positions matching TRBD2. Germline lookup yields CDR1 SGHTA and CDR2 FQGNSA. The CDR3 extends over 15 amino acids. V dropped 5 bases and J dropped 2; count of bases not matched to a gene: 8. The DNA of the CDR3 is TGTGCCAGCAGCGAGTCGGGGGGACTAGCCTACGAGCAGTACTTC. Residues: CASSESGGLAYEQYF.

This clone was picked up one time. The chain links TRBV11-2 to TRBJ1-1; possible D gene TRBD1, 6 bases. CDR1 and CDR2 from the germline V gene are SGHAT and FQNNGV. V was trimmed by 1 base and J by 8 bases, leaving 11 bases between them. CDR3 size: 13 residues. The CDR3 region is CASSLGWTAEAFF. The CDR3 DNA sequence: TGTGCCAGCAGCTTAGGCTGGACAGCCGAAGCTTTCTTT.

The chain recombines TRBV25-1 with TRBJ2-1; D might be TRBD1 (5 bases). The CDR3 length is 16 residues. Trimming removed 3 bases from V and 6 bases from J, with 18 bases in between. Germline-derived CDR1 and CDR2 are MGHDK and SYGVNS. DNA for the CDR3: TGTGCCAGCAGTGATCTTGGGGCCATAACAAGCAATGAGCAGTTCTTC. Protein: CASSDLGAITSNEQFF. The full variable domain, its missing parts supplied by reference TRBV25-1 and TRBJ2-1, is EADIYQTPRYLVIGTGKKITLECSQTMGHDKMYWYQQDPGMELHLIHYSYGVNSTEKGDLSSESTVSRIRTEHFPLTLESARPSHTSQYLCASSDLGAITSNEQFFGPGTRLTVL.

The gene calls are TRBV29-1 and TRBJ1-5, with 7 bases aligning to TRBD1. CDR1 is SQVTM and CDR2 is ANQGSEA in the germline V gene. The CDR3 has 14 residues. The ends lost 4 bases at V and 2 bases at J; junction bases unmatched: 5. Here the CDR3 DNA reads TGCAGCGTTGTTGATACAGGGGGCAATCAGCCCCAGCATTTT. Residues: CSVVDTGGNQPQHF.

This chain links TRBV29-1 with TRBJ2-7; 7 bases match TRBD2. The germline V gene has CDR1 SQVTM and CDR2 ANQGSEA. This CDR3 spans 15 amino acids. V shed 0 bases and J 3 bases; nucleotides not matched to a gene: 8. The CDR3 DNA reads TGCAGCGTTGAAGAAATGGCTAGCGGTTACTACGAGCAGTACTTC. Translation gives CSVEEMASGYYEQYF.

The chain uses TRBV2 and TRBJ2-7, with 11 bases matching TRBD2. Per germline, CDR1 SNHLY and CDR2 FYNNEI. The CDR3 has 19 residues. J gave up 1 base and V 0 bases, and 11 bases lay outside the gene matches. DNA of the CDR3: TGTGCCAGCAGTGAAGCGCTTGTGTCTAGCGGGGGGTCTTCCTACGAGCAGTACTTC. Its translation: CASSEALVSSGGSSYEQYF.

The chain links TRBV10-3 to TRBJ1-1; perhaps TRBD1 as D (5 bases). The CDR3 has 15 residues. CDR1 is ENHRY and CDR2 is SYGVKD in the germline V gene. The V end was cut by 0 bases, the J end by 0 bases, with 8 bases between. The CDR3 loop reads CAISESQGVNTEAFF. The CDR3 bases are TGTGCCATCAGTGAGTCGCAGGGCGTGAACACTGAAGCTTTCTTT.

The chain has TRBV25-1 and TRBJ1-2; 8 nucleotides line up with TRBD1. Germline trimming cut 4 bases from V and 4 bases from J; bases unmatched to any gene: 8. CDR3 length: 15 amino acids. Germline V gives CDR1 MGHDK, CDR2 SYGVNS. The CDR3 is CASSARTGIGYGYTF. The DNA for the CDR3 is TGTGCCAGCAGTGCAAGGACAGGGATCGGCTATGGCTACACCTTC.

V usage is TRBV25-1 and J usage is TRBJ2-5; perhaps TRBD2 as D (6 bases). Germline-derived CDR1 and CDR2 are MGHDK and SYGVNS. V gave up 3 bases and J gave up 11 bases, with 22 bases separating them. The CDR3 is made up of 15 amino acids. The CDR3 here is CASSDPSVAVVTQYF. CDR3 sequence (DNA): TGTGCCAGCAGTGACCCATCCGTAGCGGTCGTAACTCAGTACTTC.

CDR3 loop: CASSVGRAGPGSYNEQFF. CDR3 DNA sequence: TGTGCCAGCAGCGTAGGTAGGGCGGGCCCAGGCTCCTACAATGAGCAGTTCTTC. This chain uses TRBV9 with TRBJ2-1; weak D call: TRBD2 (5 bases). The CDR3 is 18 amino acids. Germline V gene sequence: CDR1 SGDLS, CDR2 YYNGEE. Between the trimmed V and J ends, which lost 0 bases and 0 bases, there was a span of 16 bases.

V and J are TRBV20-1 and TRBJ1-1, with no clear D. This CDR3 is 11 amino acids long. The V and J ends lost 7 bases and 2 bases respectively, with 8 bases between them. From germline, CDR1 is DFQATT and CDR2 SNEGSKA (reference sequence). DNA for the CDR3: TGCAGTGTGGCAATAAACACTGAAGCTTTCTTT. Protein sequence: CSVAINTEAFF.

This clone was found a few times. The rearrangement uses TRBV4-1 and TRBJ2-7, with a weak D call TRBD1 (7 bases). Germline V gene data show CDR1 as MGHRA and CDR2 as YSYEKL. The CDR3 runs to 14 residues. The V and J ends lost 4 bases and 2 bases respectively, with 12 bases between them. In DNA form, the CDR3 reads TGCGCCAGCAGCCCAGGGGGGTACACCTACGAGCAGTACTTC. Residues: CASSPGGYTYEQYF.